By sample share, the clone carrying this T cell receptor beta chain is medium-sized. This record comes from a study of blood T cell repertoires in COVID-19. TCRdb's table, derived via immunoSEQ multiplex PCR, lists solely in-frame clones and lacks some. The repertoire includes around 50,000 clones, around nine tenths of them detected once, and approximately 10% sits in the top ten. The CDR3 runs 13 residues. Germline V CDR1 and CDR2: MNHEY, SVGAGI. V was clipped by 2 bases and J by 7 bases, with 11 bases between them. The chain joins TRBV6-5 to TRBJ1-2; possibly TRBD1 for D (6 bases). The TCR sequence derives from a man between 50 and 59 years old with active COVID-19. What was sequenced was peripheral blood. CDR3 sequence reads: CASSYQGRVGYTF. The CDR3 coding sequence is TGTGCCAGCAGTTACCAGGGGCGAGTTGGCTACACCTTC.